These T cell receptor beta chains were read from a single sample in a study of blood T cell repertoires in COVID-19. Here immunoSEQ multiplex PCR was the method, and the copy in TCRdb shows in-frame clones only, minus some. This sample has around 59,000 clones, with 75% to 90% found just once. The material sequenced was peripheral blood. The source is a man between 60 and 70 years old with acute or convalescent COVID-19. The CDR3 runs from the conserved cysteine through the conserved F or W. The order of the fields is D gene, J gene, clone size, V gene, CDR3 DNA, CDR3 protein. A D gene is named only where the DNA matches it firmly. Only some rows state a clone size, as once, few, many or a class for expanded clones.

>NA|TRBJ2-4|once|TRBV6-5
TGTGCCAGCAGTCCCCCCCGGCAGGGAGGCATTCAGTACTTC
CASSPPRQGGIQYF
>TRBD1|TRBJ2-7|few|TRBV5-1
TGCGCCAGCAGCTTGGGGGACAGGGTGAGCTCCTACGAGCAGTACTTC
CASSLGDRVSSYEQYF
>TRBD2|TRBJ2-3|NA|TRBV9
TGTGCCAGCAGCGCTAGCGGGAGAATGACAGATACGCAGTATTTT
CASSASGRMTDTQYF
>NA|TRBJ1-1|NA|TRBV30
TGTGCCTGGAATAGCAGGGGATACATGAACACTGAAGCTTTCTTT
CAWNSRGYMNTEAFF
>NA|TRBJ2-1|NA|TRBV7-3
TGTGCCAGCAGCTTAATTCGCAGCTCCTACAATGAGCAGTTCTTC
CASSLIRSSYNEQFF
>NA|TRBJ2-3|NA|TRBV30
TGTGCCTGGAGTGTAGCCTCCACAGATACGCAGTATTTT
CAWSVASTDTQYF
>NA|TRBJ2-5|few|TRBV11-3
TGTGCCAGCAGCTTATCGTCGCGGGAACGGACAACTAAGACCCAGTACTTC
CASSLSSRERTTKTQYF
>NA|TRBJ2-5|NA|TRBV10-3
TGTGCCATCAGTGAGTCCATAGAGACCCAGTACTTC
CAISESIETQYF
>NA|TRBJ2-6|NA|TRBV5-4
TGTGCCAGCAGCCTTTTTACTGGGGCCAACGTCCTGACTTTC
CASSLFTGANVLTF
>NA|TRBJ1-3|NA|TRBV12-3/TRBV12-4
TGTGCCAGCAGTTTAGGAGGGAACACCATATATTTT
CASSLGGNTIYF
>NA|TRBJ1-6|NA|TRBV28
TGTGCCAGCAGTTTTTCCGCGGGGATTGGAGCTTTGTTTGATTCACCCCTCCACTTT
CASSFSAGIGALFDSPLHF
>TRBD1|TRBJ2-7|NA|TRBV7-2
TGTGCCAGCAGCTTAATGGGACAGATCAACGAGCAGTACTTC
CASSLMGQINEQYF
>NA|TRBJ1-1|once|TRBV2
TGTGCCAGCAGCCTCCGAGGGCCTACCACCCCGAACACTGAAGCTTTCTTT
CASSLRGPTTPNTEAFF
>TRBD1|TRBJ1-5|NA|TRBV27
TGTGCCAGCAGTTTATTTAGGGGGCCGGGGTATAATCAGCCCCAGCATTTT
CASSLFRGPGYNQPQHF
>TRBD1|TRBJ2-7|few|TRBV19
TGTGCCAGTAGTCGGGACAGCTTAAGCGAGCAGTACTTC
CASSRDSLSEQYF
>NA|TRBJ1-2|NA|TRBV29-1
TGCAGCGTTGAACAGGGGATGGGCGCTGGCTACACCTTC
CSVEQGMGAGYTF
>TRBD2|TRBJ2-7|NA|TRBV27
TGTGCCAGCAGTACTTCACTAGCGGTAAGCTCCTACGAGCAGTACTTC
CASSTSLAVSSYEQYF
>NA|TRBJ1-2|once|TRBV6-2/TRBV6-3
TGTGCCAGCAGTCCGTCGGACAGCCCCTATGGCTACACCTTC
CASSPSDSPYGYTF
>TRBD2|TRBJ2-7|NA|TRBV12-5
TGTGCTAGTGGCCAGATACGTTCCGGGACTAGCGGAGGGGGCTGGAACTTC
CASGQIRSGTSGGGWNF
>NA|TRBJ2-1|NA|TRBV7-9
TGTGCCAGCAGCTTCCGTGGTAACCGCCAGGAGCAGTTCTTC
CASSFRGNRQEQFF
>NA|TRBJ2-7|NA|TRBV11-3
TGTGCCAGCAGCTTTAGAGGCGGGAACCCTCACTACGAGCAGTACTTC
CASSFRGGNPHYEQYF